Sequencing of this T cell receptor (beta chain) was carried out in a study of blood T cell repertoires in COVID-19. The repertoire was sequenced with immunoSEQ multiplex PCR; TCRdb's copy has only in-frame clones and lacks some. This sample yields 150,000 to 170,000 clones, of which 78% are seen a single time; 1.5% to 2% belongs to the top ten. The sample taken for sequencing was peripheral blood. The source of this sequence is an older man with acute or convalescent COVID-19.

CDR3: CASSVTRSGGGNTQYF. Here the CDR3 DNA reads TGTGCCAGTAGCGTTACTAGGAGCGGGGGTGGGAATACGCAGTATTTT. The chain links TRBV19 to TRBJ2-3; 8 bases align to TRBD2. Germline V gene data show CDR1 as LNHDA and CDR2 as SQIVND (reference sequence). This CDR3 region has 16 residues. V trimming: 6 bases; J trimming: 7 bases; junction bases outside the gene matches: 15.